These T cell receptor beta chains were read from a single sample in a study of blood T cell repertoires in COVID-19. Sequenced by immunoSEQ multiplex PCR; TCRdb stores in-frame clones only, minus some. The sample has about 130,000 clones; approximately 80% are singletons. Sequences were obtained from peripheral blood. All receptors derive from a man aged 70 or older with acute or convalescent COVID-19. CDR3s include the opening cysteine and the closing phenylalanine or tryptophan. Fields, in order: D gene, J gene, clone size, V gene, CDR3 protein, CDR3 DNA. A D gene is named only where the DNA matches it firmly. The size entry is marked missing in some rows and otherwise reads once, few, many or a size class.

>TRBD1|TRBJ1-1|-|TRBV2
CASSDQGARTEAFF
TGTGCCAGCAGTGATCAGGGGGCGCGCACTGAAGCTTTCTTT
>TRBD1|TRBJ2-1|-|TRBV5-1
CASSSGQGWGNEQFF
TGCGCCAGCAGCTCCGGACAGGGATGGGGCAATGAGCAGTTCTTC
>-|TRBJ2-3|-|TRBV6-5
CASSWGDFTDTQYF
TGTGCCAGCAGTTGGGGCGACTTCACAGATACGCAGTATTTT
>-|TRBJ2-4|-|TRBV27
CASSWPGGLAKNIQYF
TGTGCCAGCAGTTGGCCGGGGGGCTTAGCCAAAAACATTCAGTACTTC
>TRBD1|TRBJ1-6|once|TRBV6-5
CASSYTGQGANSPLHF
TGTGCCAGCAGTTATACCGGACAGGGGGCTAACTCACCCCTCCACTTT
>-|TRBJ1-2|-|TRBV6-6
CASSPDILLNGYTF
TGTGCCAGCAGCCCTGACATCCTCTTGAATGGCTACACCTTC
>TRBD1|TRBJ2-2|-|TRBV19
CASTLGQGLTGELFF
TGTGCCAGTACTCTGGGACAGGGGCTCACCGGGGAGCTGTTTTTT
>-|TRBJ1-1|-|TRBV12-3/TRBV12-4
CASSLVSTEAFF
TGTGCCAGCAGTTTAGTTAGCACTGAAGCTTTCTTT
>TRBD1|TRBJ1-1|-|TRBV11-2
CASSPQGMIMNTEAFF
TGTGCCAGCAGCCCACAGGGGATGATAATGAACACTGAAGCTTTCTTT
>TRBD2|TRBJ2-5|-|TRBV28
CASSLRGQETQYF
TGTGCCAGCAGTTTGCGGGGGCAAGAGACCCAGTACTTC
>TRBD2|TRBJ2-5|few|TRBV6-2/TRBV6-3
CASSYGREKETQYF
TGTGCCAGCAGTTACGGGAGGGAGAAAGAGACCCAGTACTTC
>-|TRBJ2-7|-|TRBV6-2/TRBV6-3
CASSYSQGKAEQYF
TGTGCCAGCAGTTACTCTCAGGGGAAGGCCGAGCAGTACTTC
>-|TRBJ1-5|-|TRBV4-1
CASSQERARQPQHF
TGCGCCAGCAGCCAAGAGAGGGCTCGGCAGCCCCAGCATTTT
>-|TRBJ1-2|-|TRBV5-1
CASSPRLENYGYTF
TGCGCCAGCAGCCCGCGATTGGAGAACTATGGCTACACCTTC
>TRBD2|TRBJ2-1|-|TRBV19
CATSIAGGHREQFF
TGTGCCACTTCGATAGCGGGGGGGCATAGGGAGCAGTTCTTC
>-|TRBJ1-5|-|TRBV6-2/TRBV6-3
CASSYWQDSNQPQHF
TGTGCCAGCAGTTATTGGCAGGATAGCAATCAGCCCCAGCATTTT
>-|TRBJ2-4|-|TRBV5-1
CASSLWAGDGNIQYF
TGCGCCAGCAGCTTGTGGGCAGGGGACGGGAACATTCAGTACTTC
>-|TRBJ2-3|-|TRBV24-1
CATAGQTDTQYF
TGTGCCACCGCGGGACAGACAGATACGCAGTATTTT
>-|TRBJ1-2|-|TRBV5-1
CASSQQGYGYTF
TGCGCCAGCAGCCAACAGGGATATGGCTACACCTTC
>-|TRBJ1-2|-|TRBV7-9
CASSPLTSRTGTGYGYTF
TGTGCCAGCAGCCCGCTTACTTCCCGCACAGGGACGGGTTATGGCTACACCTTC
>TRBD2|TRBJ2-2|once|TRBV7-2
CASSRTRANTGELFF
TGTGCCAGCAGTCGGACTAGGGCGAACACCGGGGAGCTGTTTTTT
>-|TRBJ1-2|-|TRBV5-1
CASSLGTGKDGYTF
TGCGCCAGCAGCTTGGGTACAGGGAAAGATGGCTACACCTTC
>-|TRBJ2-7|-|TRBV7-2
CASSLERHSYEQYF
TGTGCCAGCAGCTTAGAGCGGCACTCCTACGAGCAGTACTTC
>-|TRBJ1-5|-|TRBV28
CASSLTHNRAAQPQHF
TGTGCCAGCAGCCTGACCCATAACAGGGCCGCTCAGCCCCAGCATTTT
>TRBD1|TRBJ2-1|few|TRBV14
CASRYGQGAYNEQFF
TGTGCCAGCAGGTACGGACAGGGGGCCTACAATGAGCAGTTCTTC
>-|TRBJ2-5|-|TRBV19
CASSPPRGETQYF
TGTGCCAGTAGTCCCCCAAGGGGAGAGACCCAGTACTTC
>-|TRBJ1-1|-|TRBV27
CASSSRENTEAFF
TGTGCCAGCAGTTCCAGGGAGAACACTGAAGCTTTCTTT
>-|TRBJ1-4|-|TRBV19
CASSTGRRGKLFF
TGTGCCAGTAGTACGGGGAGGAGAGGGAAACTGTTTTTT
>-|TRBJ2-2|-|TRBV10-3
CAIRQGYDTGELFF
TGTGCCATCAGACAGGGATATGACACCGGGGAGCTGTTTTTT
>-|TRBJ2-7|-|TRBV15
CATSRERGEQYF
TGTGCCACCAGCAGAGAAAGGGGCGAGCAGTACTTC
>-|TRBJ1-1|-|TRBV5-1
CASSTRGTNTEAFF
TGCGCCAGCAGCACCCGGGGGACGAACACTGAAGCTTTCTTT
>TRBD1|TRBJ2-1|-|TRBV20-1
CSASFWTGGQEQFF
TGCAGTGCTAGTTTTTGGACAGGGGGCCAGGAGCAGTTCTTC
>TRBD1|TRBJ1-2|few|TRBV24-1
CATSDMDRDYGYTF
TGTGCCACCAGTGACATGGACAGGGACTATGGCTACACCTTC
>-|TRBJ1-2|-|TRBV5-8
CASSLGRGAGYGYTF
TGTGCCAGCAGCTTGGGTCGGGGGGCTGGCTATGGCTACACCTTC
>-|TRBJ1-3|-|TRBV4-2
CASSQAHAPGNTIYF
TGTGCCAGCAGCCAAGCTCATGCGCCTGGAAACACCATATATTTT
>-|TRBJ2-5|-|TRBV9
CASSVDQGTGSGTQYF
TGTGCCAGCAGCGTAGATCAGGGGACGGGGTCGGGGACCCAGTACTTC
>-|TRBJ2-3|-|TRBV27
CASSLGQGTDTQYF
TGTGCCAGCAGTTTAGGGCAGGGTACAGATACGCAGTATTTT
>TRBD1|TRBJ1-5|once|TRBV19
CASSYTGGFQPQHF
TGTGCCAGTAGTTACACAGGGGGGTTTCAGCCCCAGCATTTT
>-|TRBJ1-5|-|TRBV19
CASSWASNQPQHF
TGTGCCAGTAGTTGGGCGAGCAATCAGCCCCAGCATTTT
>-|TRBJ1-3|few|TRBV5-4
CASSLGGPTSGNTIYF
TGTGCCAGCAGCCTTGGAGGACCGACCTCTGGAAACACCATATATTTT
>-|TRBJ1-5|few|TRBV5-1
CASSLGTGNQPQHF
TGCGCCAGCAGCTTGGGGACGGGAAATCAGCCCCAGCATTTT
>TRBD1|TRBJ2-6|-|TRBV5-1
CASSLGVQGALSGANVLTF
TGCGCCAGCAGCTTGGGGGTTCAGGGGGCGTTATCAGGGGCCAACGTCCTGACTTTC
>-|TRBJ2-7|once|TRBV6-5
CASSSSGEYEQYF
TGTGCCAGCAGTTCTTCAGGGGAGTACGAGCAGTACTTC
>-|TRBJ1-2|-|TRBV3-1/TRBV3-2
CASSQDGDTWGYGYTF
TGTGCCAGCAGCCAAGACGGGGACACTTGGGGCTATGGCTACACCTTC
>TRBD1|TRBJ1-2|-|TRBV30
CAWREGTVYGYTF
TGTGCCTGGAGGGAAGGGACAGTATATGGCTACACCTTC
>TRBD1|TRBJ1-2|-|TRBV28
CASSPGTGSYGYTF
TGTGCCAGCAGTCCCGGGACAGGCTCCTATGGCTACACCTTC
>-|TRBJ2-3|-|TRBV4-1
CASSQEGGVDTQYF
TGCGCCAGCAGCCAAGAAGGAGGGGTCGATACGCAGTATTTT
>-|TRBJ2-3|-|TRBV30
CAWSVQGPRPDTQYF
TGTGCCTGGAGTGTACAGGGCCCCAGGCCAGATACGCAGTATTTT